The 27 T cell receptor beta chains below all came from one sample that was sequenced in a study of T-cell memory formation after mild COVID-19 (TCRdb year 2021). The receptor library was made with 5' RACE. The listed sequencing device is Illumina NovaSeq 6000. TCRdb's own reprocessing of the public reads used fastp at Q25 and MiXCR and kept productive beta chains. Each CDR3 protein gets just one entry, which takes the most common genes and DNA from the rows behind it. The sample table holds some 440,000 distinct CDR3 sequences, of which about 23% were seen once. The ten biggest clones cover around 12% of the sample. The material sequenced was PBMCs or a T cell subset sorted from them (not recorded which). The source is an adult woman who had mild COVID-19 (a few samples of this study predate the infection). The sample titles of this study are shuffled in the database, so cell type and time point are left out; the donor was told from shared clones.

The chain links TRBV12-3 or TRBV12-4 to TRBJ1-1; D is unresolved. V was cut by 5 bases and J by 6 bases, with 22 bases left in between. CDR3 size: 16 residues. CDR3 sequence: CASSLAGPNLGAEAFF. The CDR3 DNA sequence: TGTGCCAGCAGTCTGGCGGGCCCGAATCTTGGGGCTGAAGCTTTCTTT.

This clonotype was counted only a few times. The chain uses TRBV12-3 or TRBV12-4 and TRBJ1-5; no clear D. V lost 3 bases and J 4 bases, leaving 7 bases between the germline ends. This CDR3 is built from 13 residues. In DNA form, the CDR3 reads TGTGCCAGCAGTTTCCACGTGAATCAGCCCCAGCATTTT. It encodes CASSFHVNQPQHF.

V usage is TRBV5-1 and J usage is TRBJ1-1; D call uncertain. Looked up from germline, CDR1 is SGHRS and CDR2 is YFSETQ. Between the trimmed V and J ends, which lost 0 bases and 5 bases, there was a span of 17 bases. The CDR3 totals 16 residues. CDR3 residues: CASSLEWAGGRTEAFF. In DNA form, the CDR3 reads TGCGCCAGCAGCTTGGAGTGGGCAGGTGGGCGGACTGAAGCTTTCTTT.

In its sample, this clonotype was seen a few times. The chain uses TRBV4-2 and TRBJ1-1; TRBD1 is a possible D gene (5 bases). The CDR3 runs 14 residues. V was shortened by 0 bases and J by 7 bases, with 12 bases between the two germline ends. Per the germline V gene, CDR1 is LGHNA and CDR2 is YNFKEQ. The CDR3 reads CASSQDRWGSEAFF. CDR3 sequence (DNA): TGTGCCAGCAGCCAAGATCGCTGGGGCAGTGAAGCTTTCTTT.

This clonotype was picked up a small number of times. This chain joins TRBV15 and TRBJ2-5; 8 nucleotides match TRBD1. Germline lookup yields CDR1 LNHNV and CDR2 YYDKDF (reference sequence). V gave up 0 bases and J gave up 1 base; unmatched junction bases: 1. The CDR3 covers 15 residues. The CDR3 DNA follows: TGTGCCACCAGCAGAGATCAGGGGGCCCAAGAGACCCAGTACTTC. Translating gives CATSRDQGAQETQYF.

Of note for this clonotype: Being one base from a much bigger clone, this may be a read error. The CDR3 nucleotides read TGTGCCAGCAGCCCGGGGGGCGAAGAGACCCAGTACTTC. Its protein product is CASSPGGEETQYF. The V call is TRBV7-9, the J call TRBJ2-5, with a possible D match to TRBD2 (7 bases). CDR1 is SEHNR and CDR2 is FQNEAQ in the germline V gene (reference sequence). The CDR3 has 13 amino acids. V was trimmed by 5 bases and J by 3 bases, leaving 10 bases between them.

The chain is built from TRBV20-1 and TRBJ1-6, with a tentative D call TRBD1 (5 bases). V was pared by 3 bases and J by 2 bases, with 14 bases between. This CDR3 comprises 16 residues. Germline V lookup: CDR1 DFQATT, CDR2 SNEGSKA (reference sequence). CDR3 amino acids: CSASRRARTYNSPLHF. In DNA form, the CDR3 reads TGCAGTGCTAGCCGCAGGGCCCGAACCTATAATTCACCCCTCCACTTT.

This clonotype has only a few counts. V and J are TRBV15 and TRBJ2-1; D remains unclear. Germline CDR1 reads LNHNV; CDR2 reads YYDKDF (reference sequence). The CDR3 has 19 amino acids. V gave up 0 bases and J gave up 0 bases, with 18 bases separating them. CDR3 sequence reads: CATSRDVKRHLSSYNEQFF. The CDR3 nucleotides read TGTGCCACCAGCAGAGATGTTAAGAGGCACCTGAGCTCCTACAATGAGCAGTTCTTC.

The chain has TRBV7-3 and TRBJ2-5; 10 bases agree with TRBD2. The CDR3 totals 18 residues. Germline CDR1 is SGHTA and CDR2 is FQGTGA. V trimming: 2 bases; J trimming: 5 bases; junction bases outside the gene matches: 14. CDR3: CASSLGLAGEMISETQYF. Written as DNA, the CDR3 is TGTGCCAGCAGCTTAGGGCTAGCGGGAGAAATGATATCTGAGACCCAGTACTTC.

The V gene is TRBV28, the J gene TRBJ1-6; D is perhaps TRBD1 (5 bases). CDR3 length: 12 residues. Germline V gene data show CDR1 as MDHEN and CDR2 as SYDVKM. Trimming pared 6 bases from V and 12 bases from J, leaving 12 bases between. CDR3 sequence: CASSPRAVPLHF. In nucleotides, the CDR3 is TGTGCCAGCAGCCCCAGGGCCGTACCCCTCCACTTT.

This clonotype was observed at least ten times. The junction departs from germline at one end; a sequencing error may be responsible. The V call is TRBV18, the J call TRBJ2-4; 8 nucleotides agree with TRBD1. This CDR3 is 17 amino acids long. Germline values: CDR1 KGHSH, CDR2 LQKENI. CDR3 in amino acids: CASSPRGTGLTKDIQYF. CDR3 coding DNA: TGTGCCAGCTCACCACGGGGGACAGGTCTGACCAAAGACATTCAGTACTTC.

This clonotype appeared a few times. This chain uses TRBV29-1 with TRBJ1-1, with 8 positions matching TRBD1. V lost 3 bases, J lost 3 bases, and 3 bases stayed unmatched. Germline V gene data show CDR1 as SQVTM and CDR2 as ANQGSEA. This CDR3 is built from 13 residues. The CDR3 is CSVDRGRDTEAFF. CDR3 coding DNA: TGCAGCGTTGACAGGGGGCGGGACACTGAAGCTTTCTTT.

This clonotype appeared a single time. At one end the junction does not follow the germline gene, possibly because of a read error. This chain links TRBV19 with TRBJ2-7; 8 bases fit TRBD1. Per germline, CDR1 LNHDA and CDR2 SQIVND (reference sequence). This CDR3 is 16 amino acids long. CDR3 nucleotide sequence: TGTGCCAGTAGTATCGTCAGGGGGCGCGTCTCCCACGAGCAGTACTTC. Amino acid sequence: CASSIVRGRVSHEQYF.

The rearrangement links TRBV14 to TRBJ2-5, with TRBD1 matching 7 bases. CDR1 and CDR2 (germline): SGHDN, FVKESK. After removal of 4 bases from V and 5 bases from J, the junction contained 10 bases not matched to a gene. This CDR3 comprises 15 residues. CDR3 protein: CASSRNRGAGETQYF. The DNA of the CDR3 is TGTGCCAGCAGCCGGAACAGGGGCGCGGGCGAGACCCAGTACTTC.

This chain links TRBV6-6 with TRBJ2-3; 7 nucleotides align to TRBD1. V trimming: 8 bases; J trimming: 5 bases; junction bases outside the gene matches: 10. The CDR3 extends over 14 amino acids. Germline V gene data show CDR1 as MNHNY and CDR2 as SVGAGI (reference sequence). CDR3 bases: TGTGCCAGCGGGCACAGGGGTAGAGGAGATACGCAGTATTTT. The encoded protein is CASGHRGRGDTQYF.

The chain has TRBV5-1 and TRBJ2-7; TRBD2 might be the D (6 bases). V lost 0 bases and J lost 1, with 17 bases in between. CDR3 length: 17 amino acids. Germline lookup yields CDR1 SGHRS and CDR2 YFSETQ. The CDR3: CASSLEAVLRDSYEQYF. In DNA, the CDR3 is TGCGCCAGCAGCTTGGAGGCAGTCTTGCGGGATTCCTACGAGCAGTACTTC.

The sample holds a few counts of this clonotype. The V gene is TRBV10-3, the J gene TRBJ2-3; 11 positions agree with TRBD1. Looked up from germline, CDR1 is ENHRY and CDR2 is SYGVKD. Trimming cost V 10 bases and J 5 bases; bases outside gene matches: 2. CDR3 length: 12 residues. The chain's CDR3 is CATGQGEDTQYF. In DNA form, the CDR3 reads TGTGCCACGGGACAGGGGGAAGATACGCAGTATTTT.

The rearrangement uses TRBV29-1 and TRBJ2-7, with D perhaps TRBD1 (5 bases). Trimming cost V 3 bases and J 1 base, with 7 bases left between them. The CDR3 is 12 amino acids. The germline CDR1 and CDR2 sequences are SQVTM and ANQGSEA. Here the CDR3 reads CSVEQGSYEQYF. CDR3 bases: TGCAGCGTTGAGCAGGGTTCCTACGAGCAGTACTTC.

This clonotype was recorded a few times. The chain is built from TRBV23-1 and TRBJ2-5; D perhaps matches TRBD1 (5 bases). TRBV23-1 is classed as an ORF, of uncertain function. The CDR3 runs 15 residues. V lost 3 bases and J lost 3, with 14 bases in between. The CDR3 DNA follows: TGCGCCAGCAGTCAGGCAGGGCTTACTAAAGAGACCCAGTACTTC. Translated: CASSQAGLTKETQYF.

This clonotype has ten or more counts. In DNA form, the CDR3 reads TGCAGCGCCTCTCCCGGGACACATAACACCGGGGAGCTGTTTTTT. Translation gives CSASPGTHNTGELFF. The genes are TRBV29-1 and TRBJ2-2; D possibly corresponds to TRBD1 (6 bases). The CDR3 is made up of 15 amino acids. Per the germline V gene, CDR1 is SQVTM and CDR2 is ANQGSEA. Trimming took off 7 bases at V and 2 bases at J, with 17 bases between the two ends.

This clonotype was counted between two and nine times. The rearrangement uses TRBV24-1 and TRBJ2-5, with D perhaps matching TRBD2 (6 bases). V was trimmed by 3 bases and J by 5 bases, leaving 15 bases between them. Germline V gene sequence: CDR1 KGHDR, CDR2 SFDVKD. The CDR3 has 15 amino acids. Written as DNA, the CDR3 is TGTGCCACCAGTGATCCCACCGAAGGGAGGGAGACCCAGTACTTC. This gives the protein CATSDPTEGRETQYF.

The sample holds a few counts of this clonotype. The V and J genes are TRBV12-3 or TRBV12-4 and TRBJ2-7; no clear D gene. V lost 7 bases to trimming and J lost 5 bases, with 24 bases between them. This CDR3 contains 16 residues. CDR3 bases: TGTGCCAGCACCCCGAGTAATCGGGTCATCAGCGACGAGCAGTACTTC. Protein sequence: CASTPSNRVISDEQYF.

This clonotype was observed a handful of times. This chain connects TRBV6-5 to TRBJ2-3, with 10 positions matching TRBD1. Unmatched junction bases numbered 4, after V lost 6 bases and J lost 4 bases. The CDR3 consists of 14 residues. Looked up from germline, CDR1 is MNHEY and CDR2 is SVGAGI. Written as DNA, the CDR3 is TGTGCCAGCAGAAAAGGACAGGGGGCAGATACGCAGTATTTT. Protein: CASRKGQGADTQYF.

This clonotype appeared a few times. The chain joins TRBV25-1 to TRBJ2-2, with D maybe TRBD1 (6 bases). The CDR3 runs to 13 residues. Deletions cut 8 bases from V and 3 bases from J, with 10 bases between. Germline CDR1 reads MGHDK; CDR2 reads SYGVNS. The CDR3 here is CASAQGYTGELFF. CDR3 coding DNA: TGTGCCAGCGCCCAGGGGTACACCGGGGAGCTGTTTTTT.

For the CDR3, the DNA is TGTGCCACCAGCAGAGATGGGGCCCCCACCGGGGAGCTGTTTTTT. It translates to CATSRDGAPTGELFF. This sequence joins TRBV15 and TRBJ2-2, with TRBD1 as a possible D gene (5 bases). V was clipped by 0 bases and J by 4 bases, with 9 bases between them. CDR1 is LNHNV, CDR2 YYDKDF, per germline (reference sequence). The CDR3 covers 15 residues.

This clonotype appeared a few times. The chain is built from TRBV12-3 or TRBV12-4 and TRBJ2-2; D gene unclear. The CDR3 loop spans 11 amino acids. The V gene lost 7 bases and the J gene lost 3 bases, with 3 bases spanning the gap. CDR3 sequence: CASTHTGELFF. The CDR3, as DNA: TGTGCCAGCACCCACACCGGGGAGCTGTTTTTT.

The rearrangement links TRBV3-1 to TRBJ2-4; weak D call: TRBD1 (6 bases). Germline CDR1 is LGHDT and CDR2 is YNNKEL (reference sequence). The V end lost 1 base, the J end lost 7 bases, and 20 bases lay between the germline ends. The CDR3 extends over 17 amino acids. CDR3: CASSQAPGHRASNIQYF. The CDR3 DNA is TGTGCCAGCAGCCAAGCCCCGGGACATCGGGCTTCGAACATTCAGTACTTC. Based on the CDR3 plus reference TRBV3-1 and TRBJ2-4, the full variable domain is DTAVSQTPKYLVTQMGNDKSIKCEQNLGHDTMYWYKQDSKKFLKIMFSYNNKELIINETVPNRFSPKSPDKAHLNLHINSLELGDSAVYFCASSQAPGHRASNIQYFGAGTRLSVL.